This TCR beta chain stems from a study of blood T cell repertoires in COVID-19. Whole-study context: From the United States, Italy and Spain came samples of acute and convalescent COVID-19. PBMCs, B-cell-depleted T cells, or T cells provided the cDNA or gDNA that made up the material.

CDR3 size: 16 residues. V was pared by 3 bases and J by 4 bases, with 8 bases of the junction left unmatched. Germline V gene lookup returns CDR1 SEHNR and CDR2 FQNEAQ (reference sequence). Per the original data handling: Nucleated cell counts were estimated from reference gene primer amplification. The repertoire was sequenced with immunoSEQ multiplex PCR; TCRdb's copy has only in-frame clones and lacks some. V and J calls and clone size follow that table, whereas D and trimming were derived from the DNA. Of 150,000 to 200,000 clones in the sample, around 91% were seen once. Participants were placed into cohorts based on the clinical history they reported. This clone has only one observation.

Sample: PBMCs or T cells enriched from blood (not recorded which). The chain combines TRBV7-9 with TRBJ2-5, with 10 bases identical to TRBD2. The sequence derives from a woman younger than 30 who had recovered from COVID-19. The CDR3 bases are TGTGCCAGCAGCTTCCTAGCGGGAGAGACCCGAGAGACCCAGTACTTC. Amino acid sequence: CASSFLAGETRETQYF. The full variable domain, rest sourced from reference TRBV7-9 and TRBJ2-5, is DTGVSQNPRHKITKRGQNVTFRCDPISEHNRLYWYRQTLGQGPEFLTYFQNEAQLEKSRLLSDRFSAERPKGSFSTLEIQRTEQGDSAMYLCASSFLAGETRETQYFGPGTRLLVL.